This note documents a single T cell receptor (beta chain) sequence. Sequencing was performed with immunoSEQ multiplex PCR; in TCRdb, only in-frame clones are kept and a portion is missing. The sample shows some 250,000 clones, 82% of them seen only once. This sample was taken from a study of blood T cell repertoires in COVID-19. Study details: Acute-phase and convalescent COVID-19 samples originated in the United States, Italy and Spain.

V shed 6 bases and J 4 bases; nucleotides not matched to a gene: 15. The germline gives CDR1 SGHTA, CDR2 FQGTGA. The CDR3 contains 18 residues. The sequence derives from a woman aged 18-30 years with acute or convalescent COVID-19. The chain combines TRBV7-3 with TRBJ2-1, with 10 nucleotides matching TRBD1. The specimen sequenced was peripheral blood. The CDR3 protein is CASSPRAKTGGVYNEQFF. Here the CDR3 DNA reads TGTGCCAGCAGTCCCAGAGCGAAGACAGGGGGCGTTTACAATGAGCAGTTCTTC.